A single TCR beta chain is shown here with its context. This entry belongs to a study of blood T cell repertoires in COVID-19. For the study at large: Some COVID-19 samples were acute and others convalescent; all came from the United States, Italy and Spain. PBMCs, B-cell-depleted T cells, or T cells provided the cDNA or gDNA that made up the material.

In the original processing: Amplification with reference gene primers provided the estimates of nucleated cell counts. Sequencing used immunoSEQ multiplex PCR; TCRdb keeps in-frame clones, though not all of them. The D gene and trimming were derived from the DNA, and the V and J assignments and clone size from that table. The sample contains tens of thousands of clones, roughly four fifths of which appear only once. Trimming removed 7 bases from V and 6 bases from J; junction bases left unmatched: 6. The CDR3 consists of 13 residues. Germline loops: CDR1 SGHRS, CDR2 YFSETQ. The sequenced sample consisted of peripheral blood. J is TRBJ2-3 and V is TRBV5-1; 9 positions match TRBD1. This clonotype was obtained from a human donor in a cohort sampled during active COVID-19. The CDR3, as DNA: TGCGCCAGCGGGGACAGGGTGGACGATACGCAGTATTTT. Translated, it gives CASGDRVDDTQYF.